This T cell receptor beta chain was sequenced in a study of T-cell reconstitution after alpha-beta-depleted transplantation in children (dated by TCRdb to about 2016). About the study as a whole: The study quantitatively tracked T-cell immune reconstitution after TCRalphabeta/CD19-depleted allogeneic hematopoietic cell transplantation in children using TCR repertoire profiling.

Library preparation was by PCR. The sequencing machine was an Illumina HiSeq 2500. To normalize quantification of the TCRbeta repertoire, the TCR libraries were built with molecular barcoding that relied on unique molecular identifiers. The public reads were reprocessed in TCRdb via fastp at Q25 and MiXCR, keeping in-frame beta chains. For every CDR3 protein sequence, its rows merge into one entry that carries the most common genes and DNA. This sample comprises 440,000 or so distinct CDR3 sequences, 11% of them detected only once. The ten largest clones capture about 5% of the sample. The table lists this clonotype with a few counts. Its antigen is not yet known. Base qualities are not at hand, and no much larger clone is one base apart. CDR1 MNHNY and CDR2 SVGAGI were looked up in the germline V gene (reference sequence). V and J lose 3 bases and 6 bases, and a span of 8 bases separates them. The CDR3 contains 12 residues, cysteine and phenylalanine counted. The entry retains the CDR3 DNA only, 36 bases that are in frame from base 1.

The source was PBMCs from the stem cell graft donor, collected from the stem cell graft. The chain links TRBV6-6 with TRBJ1-2; the D gene identity is not certain. This sequence originates from a human donor who donated a stem cell graft to a child with acute myeloid leukemia. The CDR3 corresponds to CASSYVGDGYTF. The DNA reads as follows: TGTGCCAGCAGTTATGTAGGCGATGGCTACACCTTC.